The clone carrying this T cell receptor beta chain has just one count. Its antigen remains unknown. These data are taken from a study of shared clonotypes between healthy human individuals. Looking at the study overall: The donor pool was made up of a couple of women and a few men aged 18 to 49.

A CD45RA+ naive subset and a CD45RA-negative memory subset were split from CD4+ cells. General observations from the study: An anticipated effect of sequencing depth on clonotype sharing among donors was recognized.

The repertoire was sequenced with immunoSEQ multiplex PCR; TCRdb's copy has only in-frame clones and lacks some. The table includes some 200,000 clones, about 65% detected once. The clonotype originates from a man under 40 in good health. Sequenced input: memory CD4+ T cells sorted from blood. Subset meaning: CD45RA-negative fraction.

CDR3 sequence: CASSLGLLNYEQYF. Here the CDR3 DNA reads TGTGCCAGCAGCTTAGGACTCTTAAACTACGAGCAGTACTTC. This sequence joins TRBV11-2 and TRBJ2-7; D unresolved. CDR3 size: 14 residues. Germline V gene data show CDR1 as SGHAT and CDR2 as FQNNGV. The V end lost 1 base, the J end lost 3 bases, and 10 bases lay between the germline ends. The whole variable domain, remainder taken from reference TRBV11-2 and TRBJ2-7, is EAGVAQSPRYKIIEKRQSVAFWCNPISGHATLYWYQQILGQGPKLLIQFQNNGVVDDSQLPKDRFSAERLKGVDSTLKIQPAKLEDSAVYLCASSLGLLNYEQYFGPGTRLTVT.